This T cell receptor (beta chain) comes out of a study of blood T cell repertoires in COVID-19. In the original processing: The authors estimated nucleated cell counts from reference gene primer amplification. The assay was immunoSEQ multiplex PCR, and TCRdb's table has in-frame clones only and misses some. That table supplies the V and J calls and clone size; D and trimming were determined from the DNA. The profile shows about 160,000 clones, around four fifths of them singletons. This CDR3 contains 14 residues. Germline lookup yields CDR1 SNHLY and CDR2 FYNNEI. The V segment lost 6 bases and the J segment 7 bases; nucleotides outside the gene matches: 8.

The gene calls are TRBV2 and TRBJ2-7; 11 positions match TRBD2. This TCR derives from a woman of 80 years or more with active or convalescent COVID-19. The sequenced sample consisted of peripheral blood. CDR3 sequence (DNA): TGTGCCAGCAGGGATAGCGGGGGGGCCCGGGAGCAGTACTTC. It codes for CASRDSGGAREQYF.